The present entry profiles one T cell receptor beta chain with its context. This clone's antigen is unknown. Base qualities are missing; no much larger clone stands one base away. V is pared back by 3 bases and J by 4 bases, with 11 bases lying between the germline termini. Sequences SGHRS (CDR1) and YFSETQ (CDR2) are obtained from the germline V gene. From the cysteine up to the phenylalanine, the CDR3 has a length of 13 residues. Only the CDR3 portion is preserved as DNA: 39 bases, with reading frame beginning at the first base. The data were taken from a study of cytotoxic CD8 clonotypes in ibrutinib-treated CLL (TCRdb year 2021). Notes on the research overall: In this cohort, approximately 15 patients were treatment-naive and ten to twelve were relapsed/refractory, while approximately 18 had unmutated IGHV. On average, each sample yielded about 260,000 productive templates and about 95,000 productive rearrangements. Cryopreserved peripheral blood mononuclear cells were collected at three points: before therapy, at response, and at either sustained remission or disease progression. Longitudinal samples were obtainable from 26 of the 86 participants in the trial. Samples at response were collected after a median of roughly 13 months of treatment, with a range of about 6 to 40 months. Patients were still on ibrutinib when every remission and progressive disease sample was collected. Responses were partial in approximately 24 patients and complete in 2; after median about 70 months follow-up, about 14 stayed in remission and about twelve progressed.

The time point label corresponds to: approximately 11 months on ibrutinib. For TCR beta library preparation, roughly 2.2 micrograms of genomic DNA was extracted from cryopreserved PBMCs. High-throughput TCR beta sequencing was performed on longitudinal blood samples from CLL patients receiving ibrutinib monotherapy. The patients took part in an open-label, single-center phase 2 trial of ibrutinib monotherapy. What the research found in general, with its limitations: Sampling times were not matched between sustained-remission and progressing patients, and lymph node repertoires were not studied. Baseline clonality exceeded that of age-matched healthy donors and correlated strongly with circulating CD8+ T-cell counts. Public clonotypes were rare and either contracted or stayed stable during treatment, and the rise in clonality at ibrutinib response reflected the expansion of private clonotypes. At ibrutinib response clonality went up, during sustained remission it held steady, and at progression it dropped back toward baseline.

Each clonotype received, on average, about 9.7x coverage in deep resolution sequencing performed on a MiSeq, where the target depth lay between 1 in 1 million and 1 in 200,000 T cells. The immunoSEQ hsTCRB Kit was used to generate the TCR beta libraries. Processing in the source paper ran as follows. The data were analyzed with ImmunoSEQ Analyzer and ImmunoSEQ Data Assistant, and V, D and J gene assignments followed IMGT definitions. Clonality was computed as one minus normalized Shannon entropy of productive rearrangement frequencies, ranging from 0 to 1. Only overrepresented clonotypes making up at least 0.05% of the repertoire of each patient were included in the public clonotype analysis. Fewer than 15 age-matched healthy donor repertoires from immuneACCESS served as clonality controls. Sourced from immuneACCESS, this table was stored by TCRdb with only in-frame sequences that have V and J called. A share of the clones is absent; for the studies checked, an unresolved V gene accounts for under half, and the remainder has no known explanation. That table supplies the V and J calls and clone size; D and trimming were determined from the DNA. Counted in this sample were 90,000 to 100,000 clones; approximately 82% of them appeared once. The ten top clones hold about 33% of the sample.

This sequence originates from a human donor with chronic lymphocytic leukemia. The chain is made from TRBV5-1 and TRBJ2-7; TRBD1 could be the D gene, as 5 bases match. The specimen was PBMCs, collected after 12 months of ibrutinib treatment. The CDR3 reads CASSSDRKYEQYF. The nucleotides read TGCGCCAGCAGCTCTGACAGAAAATACGAGCAGTACTTC.